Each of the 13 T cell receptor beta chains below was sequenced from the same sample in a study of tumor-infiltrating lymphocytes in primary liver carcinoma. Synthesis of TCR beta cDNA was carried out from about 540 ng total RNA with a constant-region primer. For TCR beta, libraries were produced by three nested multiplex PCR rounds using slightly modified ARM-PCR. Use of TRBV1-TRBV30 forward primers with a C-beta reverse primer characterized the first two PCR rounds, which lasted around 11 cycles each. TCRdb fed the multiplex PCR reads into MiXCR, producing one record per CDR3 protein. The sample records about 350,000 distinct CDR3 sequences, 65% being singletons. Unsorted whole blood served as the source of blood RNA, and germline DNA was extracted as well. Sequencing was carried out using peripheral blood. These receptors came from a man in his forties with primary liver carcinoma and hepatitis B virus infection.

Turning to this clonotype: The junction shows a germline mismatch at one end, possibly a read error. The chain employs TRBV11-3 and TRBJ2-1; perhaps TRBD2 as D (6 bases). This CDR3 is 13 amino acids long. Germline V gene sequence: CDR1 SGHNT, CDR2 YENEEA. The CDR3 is CTSSRGNDDEQFF. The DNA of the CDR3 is TGTACCAGCAGCCGCGGGAACGACGATGAGCAGTTCTTC.

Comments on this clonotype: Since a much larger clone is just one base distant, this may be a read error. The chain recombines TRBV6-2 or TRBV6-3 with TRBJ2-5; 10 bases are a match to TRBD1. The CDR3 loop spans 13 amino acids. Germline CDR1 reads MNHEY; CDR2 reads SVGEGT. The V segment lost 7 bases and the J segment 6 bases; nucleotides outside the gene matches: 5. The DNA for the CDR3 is TGTGCCAGCATCCAGGGACAGGGGAAGACCCAGTACTTC. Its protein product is CASIQGQGKTQYF.

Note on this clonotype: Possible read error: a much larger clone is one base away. CDR3 nucleotides: TGTGCCAGCAGAGACCGACTAGCGGGGAACAACAATGAGCAGTTCTTC. Its protein product is CASRDRLAGNNNEQFF. The gene calls are TRBV6-6 and TRBJ2-1; 11 positions agree with TRBD2. V shed 6 bases, J shed 5 bases, and the junction held 9 bases outside the gene matches. CDR1 MNHNY and CDR2 SVGAGI come from the germline V gene (reference sequence). This CDR3 region has 16 residues.

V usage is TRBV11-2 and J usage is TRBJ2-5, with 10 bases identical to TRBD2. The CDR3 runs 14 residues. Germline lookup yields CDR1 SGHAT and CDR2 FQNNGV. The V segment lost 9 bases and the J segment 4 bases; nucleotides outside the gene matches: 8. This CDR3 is CARSGGAGGETQYF. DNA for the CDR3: TGTGCCAGAAGCGGGGGGGCGGGAGGAGAGACCCAGTACTTC.

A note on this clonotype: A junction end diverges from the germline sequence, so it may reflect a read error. The CDR3 DNA reads TGTGCCGGCAGTGAAGGGCAGGGCCAGGGCTCCTACGAGCAGTACTTC. Amino acid sequence: CAGSEGQGQGSYEQYF. The chain couples TRBV6-1 to TRBJ2-7; TRBD1 might be the D (5 bases). Germline V gene lookup returns CDR1 MNHNS and CDR2 SASEGT. This CDR3 is built from 16 residues.

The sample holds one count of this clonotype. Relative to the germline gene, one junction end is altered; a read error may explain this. CDR3 sequence (DNA): TGTGCCGGCAGTTTGGACAGCTCGAATCAGCCCCAGCATTTT. It yields the protein CAGSLDSSNQPQHF. The J gene is TRBJ1-5, the V gene TRBV12-3 or TRBV12-4, with D perhaps TRBD1 (6 bases). This CDR3 has 14 residues.

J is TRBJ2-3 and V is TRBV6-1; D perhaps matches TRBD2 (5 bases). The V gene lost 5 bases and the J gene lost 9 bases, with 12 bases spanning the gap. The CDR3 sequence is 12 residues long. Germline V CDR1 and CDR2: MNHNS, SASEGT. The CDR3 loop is CASSKAEGTQYF. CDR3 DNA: TGTGCCAGCAGTAAGGCAGAGGGCACGCAGTATTTT.

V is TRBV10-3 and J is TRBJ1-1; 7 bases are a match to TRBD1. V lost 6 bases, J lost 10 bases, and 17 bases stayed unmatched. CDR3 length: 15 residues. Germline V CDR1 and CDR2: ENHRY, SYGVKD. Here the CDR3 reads CAISAPRQGISGAFF. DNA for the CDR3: TGTGCCATCAGCGCACCGAGACAGGGAATCTCTGGAGCTTTCTTT.

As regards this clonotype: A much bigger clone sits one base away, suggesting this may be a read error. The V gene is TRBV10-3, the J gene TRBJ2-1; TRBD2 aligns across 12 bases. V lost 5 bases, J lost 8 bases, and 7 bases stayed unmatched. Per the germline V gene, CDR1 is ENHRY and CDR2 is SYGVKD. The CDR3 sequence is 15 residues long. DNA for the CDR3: TGTGCCATCAGTTTGACTAGCGGGGGCAACGATGAGCAGTTCTTC. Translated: CAISLTSGGNDEQFF.

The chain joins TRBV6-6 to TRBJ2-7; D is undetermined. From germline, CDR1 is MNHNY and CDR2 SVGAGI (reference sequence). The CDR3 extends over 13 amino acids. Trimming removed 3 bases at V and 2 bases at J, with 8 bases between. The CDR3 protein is CASSYNLAYEQYF. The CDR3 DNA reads TGTGCCAGCAGTTATAACTTGGCCTACGAGCAGTACTTC.

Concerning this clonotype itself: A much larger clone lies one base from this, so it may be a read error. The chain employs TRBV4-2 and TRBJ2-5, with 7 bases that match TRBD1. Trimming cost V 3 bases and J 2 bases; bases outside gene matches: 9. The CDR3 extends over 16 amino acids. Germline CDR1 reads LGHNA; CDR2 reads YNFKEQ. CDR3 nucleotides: TGTGCCAGCAGCCATGATGGGGCCAGGGGGCAAGAGACCCAGTACTTC. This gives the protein CASSHDGARGQETQYF.

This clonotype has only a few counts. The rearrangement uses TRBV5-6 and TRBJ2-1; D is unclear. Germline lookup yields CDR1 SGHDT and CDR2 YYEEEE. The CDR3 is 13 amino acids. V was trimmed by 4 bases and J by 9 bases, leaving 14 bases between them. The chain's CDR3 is CASSTQTGAEQFF. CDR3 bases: TGTGCCAGCAGCACCCAAACCGGCGCTGAGCAGTTCTTC.

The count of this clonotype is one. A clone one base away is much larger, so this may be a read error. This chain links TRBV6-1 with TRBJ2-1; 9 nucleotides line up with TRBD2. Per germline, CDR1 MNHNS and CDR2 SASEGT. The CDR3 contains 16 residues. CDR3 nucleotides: TGTGCCAGCGGTGAATGGGCTAGCGGGATCCGAAATGAGCAGTTCTTC. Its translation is CASGEWASGIRNEQFF.